This T cell receptor (beta chain) is drawn from a study of T cells in Graves' hyperthyroidism and ophthalmopathy (dated by TCRdb to about 2019). At the level of the whole study: Peripheral blood was collected at initial diagnosis, before any treatment. After sampling, hyperthyroidism patients received methimazole starting at 30 mg daily, and ophthalmopathy patients received high-dose intravenous methylprednisolone. An independent validation cohort of some 18 hyperthyroidism patients and 17 patients who later progressed to ophthalmopathy tested prospective prediction of ophthalmopathy. The paper describes TCR Vbeta CDR3 sequencing of about 140 peripheral blood samples, made up of some 40 ophthalmopathy patients, 70 to 80 hyperthyroidism patients and some 17 progressor patients. Thyroid tissue and blood T-cell repertoires from about six Graves' hyperthyroidism patients were also compared in the study. The 100 discovery patients were randomly split 7:3 into training and test sets. To identify distinguishing TCR V-J signatures, a discovery cohort of around 100 patients was used, comprising under 45 with Graves' ophthalmopathy and some 60 with stable Graves' hyperthyroidism.

The germline V gene gives CDR1 as KGHDR and CDR2 as SFDVKD. The CDR3 measures 13 amino acids from cysteine to phenylalanine. Only the CDR3 part of the read is kept: 39 bases, read in frame from the first base. Trimming accounts for 3 bases at V and 6 bases at J, while the number of junction bases matched to no gene is 3. The TCR beta CDR3 regions were amplified from RNA transcripts. A first-round RT-PCR of the TCR CDR3 used the HTBI primer set with the Qiagen OneStep RT-PCR kit. A second multiplex PCR round built the libraries, followed by size selection and purification. The libraries were sequenced on an Illumina HiSeq2000 using paired-end 100 bp reads. Turning to the authors' computational methods: SOAPnuke was used to process the raw data, with reads discarded if the reads contained adapters or uncalled bases, had a mean Phred below 15, or lacked an exact constant-primer or identifier match. High-quality paired reads were merged with COPE v1.2.5, and unique nucleotide sequences were defined as clonotypes. MiTCR v1.1 was used to align clonotypes to the IMGT TRBV, TRBD and TRBJ reference segments. The analysis included only V-J combinations with a frequency above 0.0001, which together covered more than 98% of the repertoires. A TCS score was defined as the ratio between F50 (clonal expansion) and ExV (chaos), using BLOSUM62-based TCRdist between CDR3 peptides within each V-J. Welch's t-statistics and random forest reduced around 520 V-J features to some 14, which were used in a naive Bayes classifier (R e1071). Starting from the raw public reads, TCRdb applied fastp trimming at Q25, assembled clones with MiXCR and retained in-frame beta chains. Duplicate CDR3 protein sequences are folded into a single record with the most common DNA and genes. It is TCRdb's table, rather than the study itself, that gives the V and J calls and clone size. The sample contains 350,000 to 400,000 distinct CDR3 sequences, 15% to 20% of them found a single time. About 3.7% of the sample is in the top ten clones.

This clonotype has a count of ten or more. The clone's antigen remains unknown. No base qualities exist here, and no much larger clone lies one base off it. Broader findings and caveats from the paper: Sample size was not statistically predetermined, and investigators were not blinded to group allocation. A 13 V-J signature model separated ophthalmopathy from stable hyperthyroidism, with nearly 90% sensitivity and roughly 81% specificity in cross-validation and 80%/75% in testing. In validation, the model predicted progression to ophthalmopathy with around 71% sensitivity and 72% to 85% specificity, a median of about 6.7 months before onset. Most expanded thyroid clonotypes (frequency above 0.001) were also detected in blood, a finding suggesting that blood repertoires may reflect thyroid immune responses.

A patient counted as having stable Graves' hyperthyroidism if no progression to ophthalmopathy occurred over 18 months of follow-up. Hyperthyroidism patients were aged 18 to 65 years and newly diagnosed, with disease duration of less than 2 months. The study excluded patients with uncontrolled infections, other autoimmune diseases, pregnancy or lactation. Diagnoses were established on the basis of clinical symptoms, serum thyroxine and TRAb, thyroid ultrasound, and orbital computed tomography. Ficoll-Paque density gradient centrifugation was used to isolate PBMCs from under 11 ml of fresh peripheral blood. Total RNA was extracted using Trizol reagent, and RNA quality was assessed on an Agilent 2100 Bioanalyzer.

The rearranged segments are TRBV24-1 and TRBJ1-2; TRBD1 lines up with 7 middle nucleotides. The TCR comes from a woman between 18 and 30 years old with Graves' hyperthyroidism. The specimen was blood. The bases are TGTGCCACCAGTGATGGACAGGTTGATGGCTACACCTTC. Its protein is CATSDGQVDGYTF.